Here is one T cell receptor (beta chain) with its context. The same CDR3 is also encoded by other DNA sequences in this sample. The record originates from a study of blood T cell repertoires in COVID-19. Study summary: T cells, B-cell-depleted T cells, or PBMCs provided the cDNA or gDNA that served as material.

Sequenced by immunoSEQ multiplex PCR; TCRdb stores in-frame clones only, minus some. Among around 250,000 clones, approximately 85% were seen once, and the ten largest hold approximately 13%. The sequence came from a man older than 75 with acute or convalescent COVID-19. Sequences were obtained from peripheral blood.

The CDR3 protein is CASSLRSRNTEAFF. The CDR3 DNA reads as TGTGCCAGCAGCTTAAGGAGTCGGAACACTGAAGCTTTCTTT. This sequence joins TRBV7-9 and TRBJ1-1; D is unresolved. CDR1 is SEHNR, CDR2 FQNEAQ, per germline (reference sequence). CDR3 length equals 14 residues. Trimming removed 2 bases at V and 1 base at J, with 8 bases between.